The 8 T cell receptor beta chains in this list originate from one sample, sequenced in a study of regulatory T cells in long-lasting Graves disease. As to time point: newly diagnosed GD, antithyroid drugs for less than 3 months. PBMC RNA was the source of the TCR library. Through Arm-PCR of CDR3 regions and iRepertoire HTBI primers, TCR beta libraries were built. TCRdb used MiXCR to reprocess the multiplex PCR reads, holding one entry per CDR3 protein. The table records a few hundred thousand distinct CDR3 sequences, roughly 12% of them present only once. The data were also submitted as part of a second study, on T cells in Graves' hyperthyroidism and ophthalmopathy.

The specimen was peripheral blood mononuclear cells (PBMCs), collected at new diagnosis, from a patient treated with antithyroid drugs. The receptors were gathered from a woman in her late teens or twenties with Graves disease.

The J gene is TRBJ1-3, the V gene TRBV19; no firm D call. From germline, CDR1 is LNHDA and CDR2 SQIVND (reference sequence). The CDR3 sequence is 15 residues long. V lost 7 bases, J lost 4 bases, and 17 bases lay in between. Here the CDR3 DNA reads TGTGCCAGTACCATAGGACGGACGGCGGGAAACACCATATATTTT. Its translation: CASTIGRTAGNTIYF. Based on the CDR3 plus reference TRBV19 and TRBJ1-3, the full variable domain is DGGITQSPKYLFRKEGQNVTLSCEQNLNHDAMYWYRQDPGQGLRLIYYSQIVNDFQKGDIAEGYSVSREKKESFPLTVTSAQKNPTAFYLCASTIGRTAGNTIYFGEGSWLTVV.

This chain uses TRBV12-3 or TRBV12-4 with TRBJ1-5; D ambiguous. The CDR3 totals 13 residues. The germline V and J ends were trimmed by 4 bases and 7 bases, with 11 bases remaining between them. In nucleotides, the CDR3 is TGTGCCAGCAGTTATCACAGAGGACAGCCCCAGCATTTT. Amino acid sequence: CASSYHRGQPQHF.

This clonotype has only a few counts. The chain recombines TRBV27 with TRBJ2-1; the D is unclear. CDR1 and CDR2 from the germline V gene are MNHEY and SMNVEV (reference sequence). The CDR3 covers 11 residues. V gave up 7 bases and J gave up 7 bases, with 8 bases separating them. This CDR3 is CASMSWNEQFF. For the CDR3, the DNA is TGTGCCAGCATGTCTTGGAATGAGCAGTTCTTC.

The sample holds many counts of this clonotype. CDR3 region: CASSLVTEQFF. CDR3 DNA sequence: TGTGCCAGCAGCTTGGTTACTGAGCAGTTCTTC. The chain recombines TRBV13 with TRBJ2-1; D uncertain. This CDR3 has 11 amino acids. CDR1 PRHDT and CDR2 FYEKMQ come from the germline V gene (reference sequence). With 3 bases removed from V and 9 bases from J, the gap between germline ends came to 6 bases.

The gene calls are TRBV28 and TRBJ2-1; 9 bases map to TRBD2. V was pared by 2 bases and J by 9 bases, with 11 bases of the junction left unmatched. From germline, CDR1 is MDHEN and CDR2 SYDVKM. The CDR3 loop spans 16 amino acids. CDR3 sequence reads: CASSLDQPGLAVEQFF. The DNA of the CDR3 is TGTGCCAGCAGTTTAGATCAACCGGGACTAGCTGTTGAGCAGTTCTTC.

The rearrangement uses TRBV4-3 and TRBJ1-5, with D tentatively TRBD1 (5 bases). Germline CDR1 is LGHNA and CDR2 is YSLEER. V lost 3 bases and J lost 6, with 15 bases in between. There are 15 residues in the CDR3. In DNA, the CDR3 is TGCGCCAGCAGCCAGGGAGGGGACGGGGGTCAGCCCCAGCATTTT. This codes for CASSQGGDGGQPQHF.

This clonotype showed up many times. The gene calls are TRBV18 and TRBJ2-5, with a possible D match to TRBD2 (5 bases). Between the trimmed V and J ends, which lost 3 bases and 5 bases, there was a span of 13 bases. Germline V gene lookup returns CDR1 KGHSH and CDR2 LQKENI. The CDR3 spans 14 residues. CDR3 in amino acids: CASSPGGPRETQYF. CDR3 in DNA: TGTGCCAGCTCACCGGGCGGGCCAAGGGAGACCCAGTACTTC.

In the case of this clonotype: The conserved closing phenylalanine or tryptophan is absent in this CDR3, likely reflecting a read error. The gene calls are TRBV6-1 and TRBJ1-3, with D possibly matching TRBD1 (6 bases). Trimming took 5 bases from V and 0 from J, leaving 14 bases between them. Germline lookup yields CDR1 MNHNS and CDR2 SASEGT. The CDR3 totals 16 residues. The CDR3 DNA reads as TGTGCCAGCAGTCTGGGACACCGCAGCTCTGGAAACACCATATATTCT. Its translation: CASSLGHRSSGNTIYS.